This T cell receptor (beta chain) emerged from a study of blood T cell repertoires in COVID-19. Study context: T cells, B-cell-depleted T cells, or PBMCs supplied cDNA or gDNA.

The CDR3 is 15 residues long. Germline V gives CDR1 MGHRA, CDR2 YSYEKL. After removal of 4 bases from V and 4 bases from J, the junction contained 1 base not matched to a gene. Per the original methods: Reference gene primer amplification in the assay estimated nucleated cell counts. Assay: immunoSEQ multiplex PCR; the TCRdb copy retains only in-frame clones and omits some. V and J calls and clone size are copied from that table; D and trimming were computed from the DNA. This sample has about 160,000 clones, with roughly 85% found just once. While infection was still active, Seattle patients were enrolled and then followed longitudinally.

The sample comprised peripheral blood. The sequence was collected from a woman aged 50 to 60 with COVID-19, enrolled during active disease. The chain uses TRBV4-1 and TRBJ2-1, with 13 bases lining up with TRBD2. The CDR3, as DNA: TGCGCCAGCAGCCTGGGACTAGCGGGGTACAATGAGCAGTTCTTC. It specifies CASSLGLAGYNEQFF.